This T cell receptor beta chain was recorded in a study of T cell clonotyping in hematopoietic cell transplantation. As for the study in general: Recipient samples before transplant were obtained post-cytoreduction. General study points: After transplant, recipient diversity fell while pathologically expanded clonotypes grew through day 180.

Time point of the sample: recipient sample about 28 days before transplant, after cytoreduction. The method was immunoSEQ multiplex PCR; TCRdb's version includes in-frame clones alone and lacks a portion of them. The sample has some 13,000 clones, approximately 80% seen once; the top ten hold approximately 17%. The ends lost 3 bases at V and 3 bases at J; junction bases unmatched: 6. The CDR3 runs to 16 residues. Germline V gene sequence: CDR1 SGHNT, CDR2 YYREEE (reference sequence). Comments on this clone: What it binds is unknown.

This receptor was identified in a man aged 55-75 years with acute myeloid leukemia. Some clones in this sample may be carry-over from other donors' samples. This material consisted of peripheral blood mononuclear cells, taken before stem cell transplant. This chain joins TRBV5-4 and TRBJ1-3; the match to TRBD1 covers 10 bases. CDR3 in DNA: TGTGCCAGCAGCTACGGGACAGGGGCGGGTGGAAACACCATATATTTT. Translated: CASSYGTGAGGNTIYF.